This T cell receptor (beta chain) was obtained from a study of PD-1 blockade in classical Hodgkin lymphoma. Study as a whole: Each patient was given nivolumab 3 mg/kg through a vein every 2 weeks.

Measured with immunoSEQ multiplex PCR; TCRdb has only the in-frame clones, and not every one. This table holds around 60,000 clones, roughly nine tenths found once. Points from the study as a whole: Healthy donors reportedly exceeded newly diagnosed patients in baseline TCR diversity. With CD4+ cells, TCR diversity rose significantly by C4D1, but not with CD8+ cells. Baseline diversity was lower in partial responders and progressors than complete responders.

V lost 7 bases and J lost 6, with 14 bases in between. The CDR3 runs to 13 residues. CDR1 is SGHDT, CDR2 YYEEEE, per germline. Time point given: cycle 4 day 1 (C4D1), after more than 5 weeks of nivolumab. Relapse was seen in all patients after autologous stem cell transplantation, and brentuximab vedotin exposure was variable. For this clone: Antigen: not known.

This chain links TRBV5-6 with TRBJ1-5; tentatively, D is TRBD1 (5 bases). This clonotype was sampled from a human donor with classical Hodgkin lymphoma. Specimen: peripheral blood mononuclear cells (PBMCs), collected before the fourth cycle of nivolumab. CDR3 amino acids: CASSVGGSQPQHF. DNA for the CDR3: TGTGCCAGCTCCGTGGGGGGTAGTCAGCCCCAGCATTTT.